This T cell receptor beta chain derives from a study of control samples from healthy donors and cancer patients. Sequencing used immunoSEQ multiplex PCR; TCRdb keeps in-frame clones, though not all of them. This sample has roughly 120,000 clones, with about 93% found just once. The CDR3 length is 13 residues. The V and J ends lost 9 bases and 4 bases respectively, with 12 bases between them. The chain combines TRBV12-3 or TRBV12-4 with TRBJ1-4, with D unclear. The sample taken for sequencing was blood. The sequence derives from a man aged 30-40 years in good health. CDR3 in amino acids: CASSPGGNEKLFF. CDR3 DNA sequence: TGTGCCAGTTCCCCGGGAGGTAATGAAAAACTGTTTTTT.